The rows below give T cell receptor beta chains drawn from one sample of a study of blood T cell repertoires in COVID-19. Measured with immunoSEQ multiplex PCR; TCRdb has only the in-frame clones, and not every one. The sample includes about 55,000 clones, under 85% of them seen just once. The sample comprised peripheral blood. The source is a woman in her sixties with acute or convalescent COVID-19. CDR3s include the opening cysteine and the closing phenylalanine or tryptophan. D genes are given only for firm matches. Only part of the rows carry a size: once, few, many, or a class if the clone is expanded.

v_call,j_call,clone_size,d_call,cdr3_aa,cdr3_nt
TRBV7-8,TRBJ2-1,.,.,CASSIHRFHNEQFF,TGTGCCAGCAGCATCCACAGGTTCCACAATGAGCAGTTCTTC
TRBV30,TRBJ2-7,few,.,CAWSVDIVYEQYF,TGTGCCTGGAGTGTAGACATTGTCTACGAGCAGTACTTC
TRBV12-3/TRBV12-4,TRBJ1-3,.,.,CASSLAPGDTIYF,TGTGCCAGCAGTTTAGCGCCCGGGGACACCATATATTTT
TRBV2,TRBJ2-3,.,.,CASKRGSTDTQYF,TGTGCCAGCAAAAGGGGGAGCACAGATACGCAGTATTTT
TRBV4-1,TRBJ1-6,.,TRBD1,CASSQEPGQGYSPLHF,TGCGCCAGCAGCCAAGAGCCGGGACAGGGGTATTCACCCCTCCACTTT
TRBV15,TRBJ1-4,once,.,CATRPGHGATNEKLFF,TGTGCCACCAGGCCGGGACACGGTGCAACTAATGAAAAACTGTTTTTT
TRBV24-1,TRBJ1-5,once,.,CATPVLLGAYPYSNQPQHF,TGTGCCACGCCGGTGTTACTGGGGGCATACCCGTATAGCAATCAGCCCCAGCATTTT
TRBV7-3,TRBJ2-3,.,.,CASSLGLLTDTQYF,TGTGCCAGCAGTCTGGGCCTACTCACAGATACGCAGTATTTT
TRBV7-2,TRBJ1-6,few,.,CASRRTASSYNSPLHF,TGTGCCAGCAGGAGGACAGCCAGCTCCTATAATTCACCCCTCCACTTT
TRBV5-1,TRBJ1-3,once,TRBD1,CASSFQGGSSGNTIYF,TGCGCCAGCAGCTTCCAGGGGGGATCCTCTGGAAACACCATATATTTT
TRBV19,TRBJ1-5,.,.,CASSIVGQPYSNQPQHF,TGTGCCAGTAGTATAGTAGGACAGCCGTATAGCAATCAGCCCCAGCATTTT
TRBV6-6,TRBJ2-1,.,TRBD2,CASSYPAGGNYNEQFF,TGTGCCAGCAGTTACCCAGCGGGGGGGAACTACAATGAGCAGTTCTTC
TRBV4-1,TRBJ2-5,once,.,CASSQVLGRGFPRGNQETQYF,TGCGCCAGCAGCCAAGTTTTGGGGCGGGGCTTCCCCCGGGGGAACCAAGAGACCCAGTACTTC
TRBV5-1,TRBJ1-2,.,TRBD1,CASSLQGGGYGYTF,TGCGCCAGCAGCTTACAGGGGGGCGGCTATGGCTACACCTTC
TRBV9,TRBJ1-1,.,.,CASSVELATEAFF,TGTGCCAGCAGCGTAGAGTTGGCCACCGAAGCTTTCTTT
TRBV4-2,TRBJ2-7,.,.,CASSPPDRTYEQYF,TGTGCCAGCAGCCCCCCCGACAGAACCTACGAGCAGTACTTC
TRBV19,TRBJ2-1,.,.,CASSMLSRGNEQFF,TGTGCCAGTAGTATGCTAAGTCGGGGAAATGAGCAGTTCTTC
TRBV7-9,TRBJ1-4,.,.,CASSSRGGNEKLFF,TGTGCCAGCAGCTCCCGAGGGGGTAATGAAAAACTGTTTTTT
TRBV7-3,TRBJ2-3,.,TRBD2,CASSLAGSGITDTQYF,TGTGCCAGCAGCTTAGCAGGTAGCGGGATCACAGATACGCAGTATTTT
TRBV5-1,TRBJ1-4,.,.,CASSLGSMRKSNEKLFF,TGCGCCAGCAGCTTGGGTTCGATGAGAAAATCTAATGAAAAACTGTTTTTT
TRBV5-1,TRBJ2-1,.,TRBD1,CASSRDNRQGPHNEQFF,TGCGCCAGCAGCAGGGACAATAGACAGGGACCACACAATGAGCAGTTCTTC
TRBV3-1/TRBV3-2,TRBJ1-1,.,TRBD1,CASSQDRGAFF,TGTGCCAGCAGCCAAGACAGGGGGGCTTTCTTT
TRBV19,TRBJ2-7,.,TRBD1,CASSAKGQVKPSYEQYF,TGTGCCAGTAGTGCCAAGGGACAGGTCAAGCCCTCCTACGAGCAGTACTTC
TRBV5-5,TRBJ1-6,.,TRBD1,CASSSGTGKSYNSPLHF,TGTGCCAGCAGCTCTGGGACAGGGAAGTCCTATAATTCACCCCTCCACTTT